This paragraph reports one T cell receptor beta chain. Antigen: not known. This entry is derived from a study of T cell responses to AZD1222 COVID-19 vaccine. CDR3 size: 11 residues. CDR1 and CDR2 from the germline V gene are MNHEY and SVGEGT. V lost 2 bases and J 13 bases, leaving 6 bases between the germline ends. Study-level results: Within unmutated variant regions lay the reported targets of nearly half of spike-specific TCRs. Baseline serostatus was positive in only six or seven AZD1222 recipients. The peak T cell response came first, and repertoires were sampled only after it.

Some clones are missing from TCRdb's copy, which holds only in-frame ones; the method was immunoSEQ multiplex PCR. The sample lists 150,000 to 200,000 clones; about 92% were seen once. This receptor was taken from an adult who received the AZD1222 COVID-19 vaccine. The source material was peripheral blood, sampled 28 days after the second AZD1222 dose. The chain recombines TRBV6-2 or TRBV6-3 with TRBJ1-6; tentatively, D is TRBD1 (5 bases). The CDR3 loop is CASSYEGPLHF. The CDR3 nucleotides are TGTGCCAGCAGTTACGAGGGGCCCCTCCACTTT.